This is a list of T cell receptor beta chains from one sample in a study of shared clonotypes between healthy human individuals. Assay used: immunoSEQ multiplex PCR; TCRdb lists only in-frame clones, some missing. Of about 690,000 clones listed, 90% are singletons. Sequencing used memory CD8+ T cells from PBMCs. These receptor sequences come from a man aged 18-30 years in good health. Some clones in this sample may be carry-over from other donors' samples. CDR3s include the opening cysteine and the closing phenylalanine or tryptophan. The order of the fields is V gene, clone size, J gene, D gene, CDR3 DNA, CDR3 protein. The D gene is left open where the match is weak. Expanded clones get a size class; other rows say once, few or many, or leave the size out.

TRBV11-2	.	TRBJ2-7	.	TGTGCCAGCAGCTTAGATTTAGTTTTACAGGGTTCCTACGAGCAGTACTTC	CASSLDLVLQGSYEQYF
TRBV4-1	.	TRBJ1-6	.	TGCGCCAGCAGCCAAGATCCAGGGCATAATTCACCCCTCCACTTT	CASSQDPGHNSPLHF
TRBV28	.	TRBJ1-1	.	TGTGCCAGCAGTTTCCCTCTACAGGGAGGCGAGAAAGCTGAAGCTTTCTTT	CASSFPLQGGEKAEAFF
TRBV7-2	.	TRBJ2-7	.	TGTGCCAGCAGCCCCCCTCTTGAGGGGGAGATCATTTACGAGCAGTACTTC	CASSPPLEGEIIYEQYF
TRBV5-1	.	TRBJ2-7	TRBD1	TGCGCCAGCAGCTCGGTTAGCAGGGAAGGGGGCTTCTACGAGCAGTACTTC	CASSSVSREGGFYEQYF
TRBV6-1	.	TRBJ2-7	.	TGTGCCAGCAGTGAAATCGGGACAAACTACGAGCAGTACTTC	CASSEIGTNYEQYF
TRBV5-1	.	TRBJ2-1	TRBD2	TGCGCCAGCAGCTGGCCGGGACTAGCGGGAGTTTCCTACAATGAGCAGTTCTTC	CASSWPGLAGVSYNEQFF
TRBV7-2	.	TRBJ2-7	.	TGTGCCAGCAGCCCCCCCTGGGACGGGGGCTACGAGCAGTACTTC	CASSPPWDGGYEQYF
TRBV9	.	TRBJ2-1	.	TGTGCCAGCAGCGTAAGCGCAGGAATCAATGAGCAGTTCTTC	CASSVSAGINEQFF
TRBV5-5	.	TRBJ2-7	TRBD2	TGTGCCAGCAGCGCGGGACTAGCGCCAACCTACGAGCAGTACTTC	CASSAGLAPTYEQYF
TRBV6-6	.	TRBJ1-2	.	TGTGCCAGCAGTTATTCTTCTCTCGACAGTCCTGGCTACACCTTC	CASSYSSLDSPGYTF
TRBV30	.	TRBJ2-1	.	TGTGCCTGGAGTGTGGGGGCAAACCACAATGAGCAGTTCTTC	CAWSVGANHNEQFF
TRBV27	.	TRBJ2-7	TRBD1	TGTGCCAGCAGTCTCGACAGGGGCGATTCCTACGAGCAGTACTTC	CASSLDRGDSYEQYF
TRBV27	.	TRBJ2-1	.	TGTGCCAGCAGTTCCAGGTCCGGCAATGAGCAGTTCTTC	CASSSRSGNEQFF
TRBV19	.	TRBJ2-2	.	TGTGCCAGTAGTAATTTTCGATCAGGCCGGGGCGCCGGGGAGCTGTTTTTT	CASSNFRSGRGAGELFF
TRBV5-4	.	TRBJ2-7	.	TGTGCCAGCAGCTTGGGCACAGGGAACTACGAGCAGTACTTC	CASSLGTGNYEQYF
TRBV27	.	TRBJ2-2	TRBD2	TGTGCCAGCAGGGCGGGAGTTCGGAACACCGGGGAGCTGTTTTTT	CASRAGVRNTGELFF
TRBV7-8	.	TRBJ2-1	TRBD1	TGTGCCAGCAGCTTTGTCCGGGACAGGGGGCCCTACAATGAGCAGTTCTTC	CASSFVRDRGPYNEQFF
TRBV29-1	.	TRBJ2-7	.	TGCAGCGCTACAGACAGTTCCTACGAGCAGTACTTC	CSATDSSYEQYF
TRBV29-1	.	TRBJ2-1	.	TGCAGCGTTGAGGGAATCCCCTACAATGAGCAGTTCTTC	CSVEGIPYNEQFF
TRBV28	.	TRBJ2-7	TRBD1	TGTGCCAGCAGTTTCCGGGGACAGGGGGACGAGCAGTACTTC	CASSFRGQGDEQYF
TRBV9	.	TRBJ2-3	TRBD2	TGTGCCAGCACCCCCGGGGCTAGCGGGAGGGAGGATACGCAGTATTTT	CASTPGASGREDTQYF
TRBV4-1	once	TRBJ1-2	.	TGCGCCAGCAGCCGAAAGGACAGTAACTATGGCTACACCTTC	CASSRKDSNYGYTF
TRBV12-5	.	TRBJ1-1	TRBD1	TGTGCTAGTGCCACAAGACAGGGTGGGCCGAACACTGAAGCTTTCTTT	CASATRQGGPNTEAFF
TRBV28	.	TRBJ1-6	.	TGTGCCAGCAGTTCGGGCGGTTCACCCCTCCACTTT	CASSSGGSPLHF
TRBV30	.	TRBJ1-1	.	TGTGCCTGGAGTGGGACAGCCAACACTGAAGCTTTCTTT	CAWSGTANTEAFF
TRBV19	.	TRBJ1-2	TRBD1	TGTGCCAGTACCCAGCCGGGACAGGGAGTCCCCTACACCTTC	CASTQPGQGVPYTF
TRBV25-1	.	TRBJ1-5	TRBD1	TGTGCCAGCAGTGGGGGATTCACAGGGGGGCCCAATCAGCCCCAGCATTTT	CASSGGFTGGPNQPQHF